The subject of this entry is one T cell receptor (beta chain). Its specificity is not known. The sample originates from a study of CD8 T cells in Susac syndrome. Study findings and constraints: The authors acknowledged that their TCR sequencing and HLA analysis involved a relatively small number of individuals.

Random hexamers served to reverse transcribe roughly 0.45 to 1 ug RNA. The authors amplified TCR beta CDR3 across 54 Vbeta and 13 Jbeta using immunoSEQ multiplex PCR. TCRdb analysed the immunoSEQ multiplex PCR reads with MiXCR anew, one entry per CDR3 protein. The sample lists roughly 200,000 distinct CDR3 sequences; approximately 94% were seen once. In blood CD8+ and CD4+ T cells, TCR beta underwent sequencing. The clonotype was recovered from a human donor in good health. The sample taken for sequencing was CD4+ T cells from PBMCs.

CDR3 DNA: TGTGCCAGCAGCCCGGGGCACCTTCCCTCCGAGCAGTACTTC. Protein sequence: CASSPGHLPSEQYF. This chain uses TRBV7-2 with TRBJ2-7; D could derive from TRBD1 or TRBD2 (5 bases each). Germline V gives CDR1 SGHTA, CDR2 FQGNSA. This CDR3 is 14 amino acids long. Deletions cut 5 bases from V and 6 bases from J, with 17 bases between. The full variable domain, its missing parts supplied by reference TRBV7-2 and TRBJ2-7, is GAGVSQSPSNKVTEKGKDVELRCDPISGHTALYWYRQSLGQGLEFLIYFQGNSAPDKSGLPSDRFSAERTGGSVSTLTIQRTQQEDSAVYLCASSPGHLPSEQYFGPGTRLTVT.